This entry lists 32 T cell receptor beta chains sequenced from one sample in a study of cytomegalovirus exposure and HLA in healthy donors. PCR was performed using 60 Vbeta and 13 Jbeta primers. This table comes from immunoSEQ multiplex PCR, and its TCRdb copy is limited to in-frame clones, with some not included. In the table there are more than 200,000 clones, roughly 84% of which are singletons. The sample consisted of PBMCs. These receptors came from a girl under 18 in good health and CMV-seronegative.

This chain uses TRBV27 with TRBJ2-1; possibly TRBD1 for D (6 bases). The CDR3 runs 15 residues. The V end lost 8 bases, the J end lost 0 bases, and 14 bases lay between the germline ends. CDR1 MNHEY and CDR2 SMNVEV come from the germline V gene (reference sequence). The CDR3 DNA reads TGTGCCAGCGGGCAGGGGCGAACCTCCTACAATGAGCAGTTCTTC. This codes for CASGQGRTSYNEQFF.

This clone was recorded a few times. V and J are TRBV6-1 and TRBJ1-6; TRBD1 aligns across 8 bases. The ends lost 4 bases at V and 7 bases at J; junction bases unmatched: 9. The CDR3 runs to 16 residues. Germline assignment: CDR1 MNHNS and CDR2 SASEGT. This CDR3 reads CASSARGGQANSPLHF. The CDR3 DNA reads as TGTGCCAGCAGTGCGAGGGGGGGACAGGCCAATTCACCCCTCCACTTT.

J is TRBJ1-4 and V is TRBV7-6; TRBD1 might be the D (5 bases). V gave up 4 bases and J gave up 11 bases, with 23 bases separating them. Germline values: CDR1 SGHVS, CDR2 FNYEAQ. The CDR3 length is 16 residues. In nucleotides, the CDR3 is TGTGCCAGCAGCTCCAAAGTTACCGGGGGTGAGGGGAAACTGTTTTTT. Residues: CASSSKVTGGEGKLFF.

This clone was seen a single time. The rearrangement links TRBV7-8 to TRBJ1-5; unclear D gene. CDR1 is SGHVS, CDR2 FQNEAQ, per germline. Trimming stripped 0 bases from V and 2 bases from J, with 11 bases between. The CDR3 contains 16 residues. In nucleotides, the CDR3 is TGTGCCAGCAGCTTAGCGCCGGGTCTGGGCAATCAGCCCCAGCATTTT. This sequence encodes CASSLAPGLGNQPQHF.

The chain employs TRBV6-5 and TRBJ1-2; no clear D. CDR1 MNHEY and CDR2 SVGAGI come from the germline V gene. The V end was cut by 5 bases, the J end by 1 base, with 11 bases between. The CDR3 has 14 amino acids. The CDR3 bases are TGTGCCAGCAGTCCAGCCGACTTTAACTATGGCTACACCTTC. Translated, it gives CASSPADFNYGYTF.

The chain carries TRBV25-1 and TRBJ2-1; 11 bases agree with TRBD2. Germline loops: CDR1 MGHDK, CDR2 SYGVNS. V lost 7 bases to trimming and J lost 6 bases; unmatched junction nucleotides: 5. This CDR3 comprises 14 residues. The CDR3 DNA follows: TGTGCCAGCAATGCCGGGACTAGCGGCAATGAGCAGTTCTTC. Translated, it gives CASNAGTSGNEQFF.

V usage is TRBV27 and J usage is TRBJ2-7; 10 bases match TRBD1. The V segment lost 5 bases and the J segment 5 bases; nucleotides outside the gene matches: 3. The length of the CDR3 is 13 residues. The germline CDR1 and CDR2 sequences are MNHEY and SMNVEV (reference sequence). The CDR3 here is CASSRTGGNEQYF. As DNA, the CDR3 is TGTGCCAGCAGTCGGACAGGGGGAAACGAGCAGTACTTC.

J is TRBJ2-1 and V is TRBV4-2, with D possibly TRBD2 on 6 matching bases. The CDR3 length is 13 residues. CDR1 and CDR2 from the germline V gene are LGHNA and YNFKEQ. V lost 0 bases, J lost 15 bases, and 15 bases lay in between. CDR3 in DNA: TGTGCCAGCAGCCAAGACACTAGGGGAGGCCGGTTCTTC. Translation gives CASSQDTRGGRFF.

DNA for the CDR3: TGTGCCAGCAGCTGGCAACAGCGCAGTTTTTACGACAGTGAGACCCAGTACTTC. Translating gives CASSWQQRSFYDSETQYF. This sequence joins TRBV13 and TRBJ2-5; D is perhaps TRBD1 (5 bases). Trimming removed 4 bases from V and 5 bases from J, with 26 bases in between. Germline V gene data show CDR1 as PRHDT and CDR2 as FYEKMQ (reference sequence). The length of the CDR3 is 18 residues.

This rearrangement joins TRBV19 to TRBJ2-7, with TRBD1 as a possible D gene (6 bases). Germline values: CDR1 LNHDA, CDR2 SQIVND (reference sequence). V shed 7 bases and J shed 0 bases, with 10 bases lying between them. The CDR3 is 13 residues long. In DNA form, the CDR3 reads TGTGCCAGTACCTCGGGACACTCCTACGAGCAGTACTTC. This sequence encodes CASTSGHSYEQYF.

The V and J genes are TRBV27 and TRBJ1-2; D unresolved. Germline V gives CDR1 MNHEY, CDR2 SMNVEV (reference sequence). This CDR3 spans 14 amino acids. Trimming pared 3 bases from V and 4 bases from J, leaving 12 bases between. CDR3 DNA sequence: TGTGCCAGCAGTTTTGGGCAGGATGGCTATGGCTACACCTTC. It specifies CASSFGQDGYGYTF.

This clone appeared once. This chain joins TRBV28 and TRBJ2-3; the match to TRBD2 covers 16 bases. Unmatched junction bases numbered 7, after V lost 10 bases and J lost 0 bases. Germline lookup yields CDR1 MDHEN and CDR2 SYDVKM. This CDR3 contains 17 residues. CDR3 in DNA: TGTGCCATCGCGGGACTAGCGGGAGGGACTAGCACAGATACGCAGTATTTT. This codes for CAIAGLAGGTSTDTQYF.

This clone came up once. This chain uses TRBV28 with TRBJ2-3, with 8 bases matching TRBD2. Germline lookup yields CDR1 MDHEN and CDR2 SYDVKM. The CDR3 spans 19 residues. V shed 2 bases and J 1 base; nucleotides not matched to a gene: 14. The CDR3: CASSLGLAGFGTGTDTQYF. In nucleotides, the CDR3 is TGTGCCAGCAGTTTAGGCCTAGCGGGCTTCGGGACCGGCACAGATACGCAGTATTTT.

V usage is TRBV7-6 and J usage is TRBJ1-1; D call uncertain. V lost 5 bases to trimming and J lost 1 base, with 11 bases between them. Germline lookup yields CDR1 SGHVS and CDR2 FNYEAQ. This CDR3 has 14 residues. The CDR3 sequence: CASSQFRGNTEAFF. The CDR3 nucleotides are TGTGCCAGCAGCCAATTTAGAGGGAACACTGAAGCTTTCTTT.

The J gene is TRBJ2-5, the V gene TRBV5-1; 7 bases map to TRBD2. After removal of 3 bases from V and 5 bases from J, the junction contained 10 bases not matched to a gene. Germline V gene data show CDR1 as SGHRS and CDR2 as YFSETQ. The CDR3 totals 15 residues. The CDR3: CASSYPGAGSETQYF. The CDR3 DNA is TGCGCCAGCAGCTACCCAGGAGCGGGGAGTGAGACCCAGTACTTC.

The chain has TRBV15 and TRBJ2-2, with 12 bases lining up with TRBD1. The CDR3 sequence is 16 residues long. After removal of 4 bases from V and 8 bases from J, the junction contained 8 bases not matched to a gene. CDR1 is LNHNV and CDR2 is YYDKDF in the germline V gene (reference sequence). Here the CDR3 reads CATSIPGTGGRGELFF. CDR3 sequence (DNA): TGTGCCACCAGCATACCCGGGACAGGGGGCAGGGGGGAGCTGTTTTTT.

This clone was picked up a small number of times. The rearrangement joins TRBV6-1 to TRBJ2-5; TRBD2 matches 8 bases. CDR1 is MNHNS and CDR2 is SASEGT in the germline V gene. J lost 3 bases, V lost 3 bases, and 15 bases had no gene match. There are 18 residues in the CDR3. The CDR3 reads CASSDWRGVLAGKETQYF. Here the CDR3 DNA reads TGTGCCAGCAGTGATTGGAGGGGGGTGTTAGCGGGGAAAGAGACCCAGTACTTC.

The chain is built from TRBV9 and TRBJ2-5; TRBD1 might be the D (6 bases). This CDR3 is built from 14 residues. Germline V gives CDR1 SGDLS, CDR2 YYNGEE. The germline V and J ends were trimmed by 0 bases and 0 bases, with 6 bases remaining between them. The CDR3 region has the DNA TGTGCCAGCAGCGTAGCAGGGGACCAAGAGACCCAGTACTTC. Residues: CASSVAGDQETQYF. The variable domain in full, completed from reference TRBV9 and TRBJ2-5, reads DSGVTQTPKHLITATGQRVTLRCSPRSGDLSVYWYQQSLDQGLQFLIQYYNGEERAKGNILERFSAQQFPDLHSELNLSSLELGDSALYFCASSVAGDQETQYFGPGTRLLVL.

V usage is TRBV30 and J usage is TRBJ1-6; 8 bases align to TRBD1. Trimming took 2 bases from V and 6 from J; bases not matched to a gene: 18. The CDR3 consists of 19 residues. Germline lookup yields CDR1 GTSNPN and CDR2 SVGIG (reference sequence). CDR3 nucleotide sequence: TGTGCCTGGAGTAACGGGCAGGGGGCCTTCTGGTCAATTAATTCACCCCTCCACTTT. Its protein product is CAWSNGQGAFWSINSPLHF.

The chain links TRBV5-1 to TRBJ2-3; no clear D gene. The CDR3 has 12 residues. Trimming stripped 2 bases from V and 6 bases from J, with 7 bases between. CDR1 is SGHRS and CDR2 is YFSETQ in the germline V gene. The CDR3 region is CASSFPSDTQYF. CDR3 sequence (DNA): TGCGCCAGCAGCTTCCCTAGTGATACGCAGTATTTT.

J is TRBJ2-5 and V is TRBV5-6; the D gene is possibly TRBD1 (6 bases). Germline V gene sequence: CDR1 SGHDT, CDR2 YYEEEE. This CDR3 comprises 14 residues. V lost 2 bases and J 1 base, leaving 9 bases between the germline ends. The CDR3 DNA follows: TGTGCCAGCAGCTTCGGGACACTCCAAGAGACCCAGTACTTC. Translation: CASSFGTLQETQYF.

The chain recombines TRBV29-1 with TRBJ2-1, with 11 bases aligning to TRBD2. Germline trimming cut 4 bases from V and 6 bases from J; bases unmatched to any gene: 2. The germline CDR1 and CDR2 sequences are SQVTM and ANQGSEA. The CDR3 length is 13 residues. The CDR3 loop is CSVGLAGGNEQFF. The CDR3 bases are TGCAGCGTTGGGCTAGCGGGGGGCAATGAGCAGTTCTTC.

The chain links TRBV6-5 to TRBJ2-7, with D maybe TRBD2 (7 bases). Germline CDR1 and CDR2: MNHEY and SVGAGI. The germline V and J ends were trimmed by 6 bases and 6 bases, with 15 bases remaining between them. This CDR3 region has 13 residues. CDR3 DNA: TGTGCCAGCAGACAGGGACTAACTACCGAGCAGTACTTC. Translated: CASRQGLTTEQYF.

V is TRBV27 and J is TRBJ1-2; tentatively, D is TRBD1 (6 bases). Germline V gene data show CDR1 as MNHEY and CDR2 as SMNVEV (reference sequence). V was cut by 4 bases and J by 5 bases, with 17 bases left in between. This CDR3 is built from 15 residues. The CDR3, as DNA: TGTGCCAGCAGTTACCTCCCAGGGGAGGGTTATGGCTACACCTTC. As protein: CASSYLPGEGYGYTF.

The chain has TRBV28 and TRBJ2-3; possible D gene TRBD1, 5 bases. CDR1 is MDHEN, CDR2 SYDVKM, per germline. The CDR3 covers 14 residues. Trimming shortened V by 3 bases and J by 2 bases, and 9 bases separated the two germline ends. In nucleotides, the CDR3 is TGTGCCAGCAGTTTTCAGGGTTCCACAGATACGCAGTATTTT. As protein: CASSFQGSTDTQYF.

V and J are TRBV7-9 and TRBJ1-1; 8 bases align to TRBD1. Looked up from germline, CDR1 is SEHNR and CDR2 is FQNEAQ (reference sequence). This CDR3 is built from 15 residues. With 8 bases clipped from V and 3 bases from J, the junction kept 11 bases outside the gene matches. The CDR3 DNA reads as TGTGCCAGCGCCCCAGGGGGCACAGGGTACACTGAAGCTTTCTTT. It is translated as CASAPGGTGYTEAFF.

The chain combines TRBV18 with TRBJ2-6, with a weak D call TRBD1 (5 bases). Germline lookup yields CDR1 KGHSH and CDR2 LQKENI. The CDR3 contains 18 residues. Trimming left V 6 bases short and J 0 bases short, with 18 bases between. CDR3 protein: CASSPFDSLPSGANVLTF. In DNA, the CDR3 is TGTGCCAGCTCCCCCTTTGACAGCCTCCCCTCTGGGGCCAACGTCCTGACTTTC.

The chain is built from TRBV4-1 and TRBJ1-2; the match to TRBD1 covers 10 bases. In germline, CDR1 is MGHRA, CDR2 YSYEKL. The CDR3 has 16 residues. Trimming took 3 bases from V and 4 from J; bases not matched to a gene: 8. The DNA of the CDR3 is TGCGCCAGCAGCCAGGCCCCGGGACAGGGGTCCTATGGCTACACCTTC. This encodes CASSQAPGQGSYGYTF.

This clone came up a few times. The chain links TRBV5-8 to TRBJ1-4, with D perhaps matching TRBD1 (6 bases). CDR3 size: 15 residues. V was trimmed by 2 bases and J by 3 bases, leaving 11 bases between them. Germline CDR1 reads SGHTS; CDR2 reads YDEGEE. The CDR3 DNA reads TGTGCCAGCAGCTTTGACAGGCGATCTAATGAAAAACTGTTTTTT. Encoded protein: CASSFDRRSNEKLFF.

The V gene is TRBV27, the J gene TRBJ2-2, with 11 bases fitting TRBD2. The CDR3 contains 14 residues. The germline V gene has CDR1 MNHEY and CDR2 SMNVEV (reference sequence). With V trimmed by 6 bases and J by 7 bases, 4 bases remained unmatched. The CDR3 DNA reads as TGTGCCAGCAGAGTAGCGGGGGGGTTCGGGGAGCTGTTTTTT. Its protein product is CASRVAGGFGELFF.

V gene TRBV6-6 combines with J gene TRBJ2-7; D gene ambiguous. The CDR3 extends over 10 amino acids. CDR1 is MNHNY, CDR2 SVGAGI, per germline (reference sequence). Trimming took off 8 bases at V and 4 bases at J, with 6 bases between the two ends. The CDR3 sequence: CASGLYEQYF. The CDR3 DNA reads TGTGCCAGCGGCTTGTACGAGCAGTACTTC.

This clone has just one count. The CDR3 coding sequence is TGTGCCAGCTCGAAGCATGGGCAGGGCAGCAATCAGCCCCAGCATTTT. This translates into CASSKHGQGSNQPQHF. The chain recombines TRBV28 with TRBJ1-5; weak D call: TRBD1 (5 bases). Deletions cut 8 bases from V and 1 base from J, with 18 bases between. The germline V gene encodes CDR1 MDHEN and CDR2 SYDVKM. This CDR3 contains 16 residues.